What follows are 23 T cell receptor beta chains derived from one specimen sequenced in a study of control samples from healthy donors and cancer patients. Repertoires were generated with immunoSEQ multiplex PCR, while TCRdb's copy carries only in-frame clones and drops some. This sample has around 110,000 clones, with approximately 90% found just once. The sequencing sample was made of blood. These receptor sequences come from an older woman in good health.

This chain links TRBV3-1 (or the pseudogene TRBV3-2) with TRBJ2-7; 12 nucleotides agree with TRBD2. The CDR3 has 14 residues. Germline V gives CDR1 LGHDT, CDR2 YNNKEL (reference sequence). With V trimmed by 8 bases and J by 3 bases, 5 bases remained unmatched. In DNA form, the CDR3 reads TGTGCCAGCGGATTGACTAGCGGGGGCTACGAGCAGTACTTC. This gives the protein CASGLTSGGYEQYF.

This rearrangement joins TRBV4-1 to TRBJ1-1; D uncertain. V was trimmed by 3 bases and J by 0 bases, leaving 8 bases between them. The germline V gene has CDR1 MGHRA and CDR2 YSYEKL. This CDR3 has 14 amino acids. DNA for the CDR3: TGCGCCAGCAGCCATCGACGGATGAACACTGAAGCTTTCTTT. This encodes CASSHRRMNTEAFF.

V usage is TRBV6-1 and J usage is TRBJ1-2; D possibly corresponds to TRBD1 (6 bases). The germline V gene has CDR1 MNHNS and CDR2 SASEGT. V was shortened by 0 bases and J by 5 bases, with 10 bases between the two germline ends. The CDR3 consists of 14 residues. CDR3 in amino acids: CASSEAWGAYGYTF. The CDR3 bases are TGTGCCAGCAGTGAAGCATGGGGGGCTTATGGCTACACCTTC.

For the CDR3, the DNA is TGTGCCAGCAGTCCCGCGGGACTGCTCTACGAGCAGTACTTC. It yields the protein CASSPAGLLYEQYF. The chain employs TRBV27 and TRBJ2-7; a possible D gene is TRBD2 (6 bases). The CDR3 is 14 residues long. Germline V gives CDR1 MNHEY, CDR2 SMNVEV (reference sequence). Trimming took 5 bases from V and 3 from J, leaving 14 bases between them.

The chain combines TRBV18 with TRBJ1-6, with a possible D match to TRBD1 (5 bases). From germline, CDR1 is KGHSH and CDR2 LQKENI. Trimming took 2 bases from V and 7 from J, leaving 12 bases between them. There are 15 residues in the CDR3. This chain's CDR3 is CASSPARDGNSPLHF. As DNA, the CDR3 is TGTGCCAGCTCACCAGCCCGGGACGGAAATTCACCCCTCCACTTT. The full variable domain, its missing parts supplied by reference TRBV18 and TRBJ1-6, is NAGVMQNPRHLVRRRGQEARLRCSPMKGHSHVYWYRQLPEEGLKFMVYLQKENIIDESGMPKERFSAEFPKEGPSILRIQQVVRGDSAAYFCASSPARDGNSPLHFGNGTRLTVT.

This CDR3 is CASSSGSSETQYF. CDR3 DNA sequence: TGTGCCAGCAGCTCGGGTAGCTCGGAGACCCAGTACTTC. This chain uses TRBV5-4 with TRBJ2-5; D not certain. V was clipped by 3 bases and J by 5 bases, with 11 bases between them. Germline V gene data show CDR1 as SGHNT and CDR2 as YYREEE (reference sequence). The CDR3 loop spans 13 amino acids.

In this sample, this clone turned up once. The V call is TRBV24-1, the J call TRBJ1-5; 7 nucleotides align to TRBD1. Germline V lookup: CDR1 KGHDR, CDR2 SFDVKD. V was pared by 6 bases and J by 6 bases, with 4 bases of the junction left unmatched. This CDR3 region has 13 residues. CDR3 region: CATSKQGSQPQHF. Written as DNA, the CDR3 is TGTGCCACCAGTAAACAGGGGAGTCAGCCCCAGCATTTT.

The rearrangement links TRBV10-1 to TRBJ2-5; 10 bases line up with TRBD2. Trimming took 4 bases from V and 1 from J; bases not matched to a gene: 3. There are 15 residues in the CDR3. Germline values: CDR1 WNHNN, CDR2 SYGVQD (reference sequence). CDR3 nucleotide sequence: TGCGCCAGCAGTGCGCTAGCGGGGGCCCAAGAGACCCAGTACTTC. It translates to CASSALAGAQETQYF.

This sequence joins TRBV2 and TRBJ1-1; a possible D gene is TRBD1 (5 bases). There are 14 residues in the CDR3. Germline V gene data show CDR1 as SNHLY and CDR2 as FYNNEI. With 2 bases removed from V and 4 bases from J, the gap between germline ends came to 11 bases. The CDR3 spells CASSETNGGTEAFF. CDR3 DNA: TGTGCCAGCAGTGAAACCAACGGGGGCACTGAAGCTTTCTTT.

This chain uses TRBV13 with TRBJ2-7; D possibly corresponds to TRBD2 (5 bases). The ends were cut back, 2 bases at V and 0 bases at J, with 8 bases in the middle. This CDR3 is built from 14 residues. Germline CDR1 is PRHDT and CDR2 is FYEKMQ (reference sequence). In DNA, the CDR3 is TGTGCCAGCAGCTTATGGGAGAGCTCCTACGAGCAGTACTTC. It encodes CASSLWESSYEQYF.

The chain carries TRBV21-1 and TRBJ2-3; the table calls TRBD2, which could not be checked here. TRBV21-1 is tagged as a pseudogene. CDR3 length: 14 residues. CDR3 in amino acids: CASSKGGGGYTQYF. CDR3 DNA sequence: TGTGCCAGCAGCAAAGGGGGGGGAGGGTATACGCAGTATTTT.

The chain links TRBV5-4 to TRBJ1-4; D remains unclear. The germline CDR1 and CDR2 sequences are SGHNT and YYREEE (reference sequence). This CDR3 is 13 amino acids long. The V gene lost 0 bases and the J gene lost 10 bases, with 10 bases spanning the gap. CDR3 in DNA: TGTGCCAGCAGCTTGGATGGGTTAGGAAAACTGTTTTTT. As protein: CASSLDGLGKLFF.

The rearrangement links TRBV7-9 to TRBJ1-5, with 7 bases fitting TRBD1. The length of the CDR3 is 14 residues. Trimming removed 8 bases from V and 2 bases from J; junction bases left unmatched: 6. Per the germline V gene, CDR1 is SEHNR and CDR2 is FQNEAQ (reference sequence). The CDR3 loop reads CASGGGTGNQPQHF. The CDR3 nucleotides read TGTGCCAGCGGTGGCGGGACAGGCAATCAGCCCCAGCATTTT.

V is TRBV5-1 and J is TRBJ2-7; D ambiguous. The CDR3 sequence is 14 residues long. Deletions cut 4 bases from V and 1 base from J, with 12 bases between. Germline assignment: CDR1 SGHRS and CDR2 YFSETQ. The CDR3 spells CASSVAQMSYEQYF. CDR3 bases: TGCGCCAGCAGCGTCGCACAGATGTCCTACGAGCAGTACTTC.

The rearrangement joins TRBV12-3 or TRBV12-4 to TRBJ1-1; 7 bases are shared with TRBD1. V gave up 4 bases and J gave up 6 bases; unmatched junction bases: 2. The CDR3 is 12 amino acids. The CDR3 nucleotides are TGTGCCAGCAGTTACGGGACAGCTGAAGCTTTCTTT. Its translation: CASSYGTAEAFF.

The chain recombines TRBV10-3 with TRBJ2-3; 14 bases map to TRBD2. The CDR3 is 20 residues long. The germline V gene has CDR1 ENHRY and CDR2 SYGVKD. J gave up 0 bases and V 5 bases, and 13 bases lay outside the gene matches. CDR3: CAISTDPGTSGGSSTDTQYF. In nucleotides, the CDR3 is TGTGCCATCAGTACAGATCCCGGGACTAGCGGGGGAAGCAGCACAGATACGCAGTATTTT.

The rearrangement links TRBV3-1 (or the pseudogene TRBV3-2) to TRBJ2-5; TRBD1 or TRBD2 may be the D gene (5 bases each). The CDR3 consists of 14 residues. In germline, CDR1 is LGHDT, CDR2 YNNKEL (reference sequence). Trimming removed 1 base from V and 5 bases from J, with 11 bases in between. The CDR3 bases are TGTGCCAGCAGCCAAGTTGCCAGGGAGGAGACCCAGTACTTC. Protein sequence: CASSQVAREETQYF.

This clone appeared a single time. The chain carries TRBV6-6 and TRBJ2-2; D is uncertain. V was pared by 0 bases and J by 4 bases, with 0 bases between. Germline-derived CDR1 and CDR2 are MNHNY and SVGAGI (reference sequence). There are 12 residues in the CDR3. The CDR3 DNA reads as TGTGCCAGCAGTTACTCCACCGGGGAGCTGTTTTTT. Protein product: CASSYSTGELFF.

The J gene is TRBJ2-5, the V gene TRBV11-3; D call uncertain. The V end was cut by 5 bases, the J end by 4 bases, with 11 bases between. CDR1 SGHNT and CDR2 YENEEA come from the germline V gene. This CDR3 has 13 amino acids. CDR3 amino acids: CASSLFKGETQYF. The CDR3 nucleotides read TGTGCCAGCAGCCTATTCAAGGGAGAGACCCAGTACTTC.

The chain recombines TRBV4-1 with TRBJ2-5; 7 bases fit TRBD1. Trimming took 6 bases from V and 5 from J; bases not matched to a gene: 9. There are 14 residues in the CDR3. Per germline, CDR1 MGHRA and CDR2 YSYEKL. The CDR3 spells CASRRSGQHETQYF. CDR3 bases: TGCGCCAGCAGGAGATCGGGACAGCACGAGACCCAGTACTTC.

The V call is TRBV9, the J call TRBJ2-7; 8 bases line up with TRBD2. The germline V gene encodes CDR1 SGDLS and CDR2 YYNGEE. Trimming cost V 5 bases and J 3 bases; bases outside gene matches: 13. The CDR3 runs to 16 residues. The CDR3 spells CASSRHASGGNYEQYF. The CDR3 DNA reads TGTGCCAGCAGTCGCCACGCAAGCGGGGGTAACTACGAGCAGTACTTC. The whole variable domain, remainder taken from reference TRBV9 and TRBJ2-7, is DSGVTQTPKHLITATGQRVTLRCSPRSGDLSVYWYQQSLDQGLQFLIQYYNGEERAKGNILERFSAQQFPDLHSELNLSSLELGDSALYFCASSRHASGGNYEQYFGPGTRLTVT.

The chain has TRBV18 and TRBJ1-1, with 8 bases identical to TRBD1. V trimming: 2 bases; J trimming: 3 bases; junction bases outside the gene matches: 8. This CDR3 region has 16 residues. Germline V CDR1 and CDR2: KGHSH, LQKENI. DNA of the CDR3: TGTGCCAGCTCACCATTGACAGGGGCTGCGGACACTGAAGCTTTCTTT. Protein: CASSPLTGAADTEAFF.

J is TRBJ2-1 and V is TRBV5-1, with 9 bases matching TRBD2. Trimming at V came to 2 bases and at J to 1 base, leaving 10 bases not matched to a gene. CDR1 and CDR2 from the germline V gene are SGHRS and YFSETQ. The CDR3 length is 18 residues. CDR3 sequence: CASSFGLAHALSYNEQFF. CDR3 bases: TGCGCCAGCAGCTTCGGACTAGCGCATGCCCTATCCTACAATGAGCAGTTCTTC.